This entry is about one TCR beta chain. Antigen unknown. The use of a sample-barcoded 5' primer and a J-beta primer mix characterized a second PCR of about 6 to 11 cycles. TCRdb fed the 5' RACE reads into MiXCR, producing one record per CDR3 protein. The repertoire consists of about 750,000 distinct CDR3 sequences, with about 53% occurring once and the leading ten covering roughly two fifths. The sample is drawn from a study of blood T cells in healthy people across ages. General study points: Higher diversity and more naive CD4+ cells were features of long-lived donors, compared to aged donors.

Trimming pared 5 bases from V and 2 bases from J, leaving 19 bases between. The V gene's germline CDR1 is DFQATT and CDR2 SNEGSKA (reference sequence). The CDR3 is 16 residues long. Material: blood. The rearrangement uses TRBV20-1 and TRBJ2-1; D is perhaps TRBD2 (6 bases). The source of this sequence is a man older than 75 in good health. CDR3 nucleotide sequence: TGCAGTGCTCCGTCCCCCCGGGAGTCACCCTACAATGAGCAGTTCTTC. Protein product: CSAPSPRESPYNEQFF.